The rows below give T cell receptor beta chains drawn from one sample of a study of T cells in Graves' hyperthyroidism and ophthalmopathy. TCRdb fed the multiplex PCR reads into MiXCR, producing one record per CDR3 protein. Here the sample spans approximately 590,000 distinct CDR3 sequences, approximately 14% being singletons. The sequenced sample consisted of blood. Receptors originate from a woman in her 30s with Graves' hyperthyroidism. Each CDR3 is given with its conserved first and last residue. Each record gives: CDR3 DNA, CDR3 protein, J gene, D gene, V gene, clone size. D genes are given only for firm matches. Clone size is shown for a subset of rows, as once, few, many or a class of expanded clone.

CDR3 DNA: TGCGCCAGCAGCCAAGTAGCTAGCGGGATGATTAATTACGAGCAGTACTTC
CDR3 protein: CASSQVASGMINYEQYF
J gene: TRBJ2-7
D gene: TRBD2
V gene: TRBV4-1
clone size: few

CDR3 DNA: TGTGCCAGCAGCTTAGTTGGTGGCAGGGCAGAGGTTGTCACCTTC
CDR3 protein: CASSLVGGRAEVVTF
J gene: TRBJ1-2
D gene: -
V gene: TRBV7-9
clone size: -

CDR3 DNA: TGTGCCAGTAGTATGGGGGTGGTGGTCAATCAGCCCCAGCATTTT
CDR3 protein: CASSMGVVVNQPQHF
J gene: TRBJ1-5
D gene: -
V gene: TRBV19
clone size: few

CDR3 DNA: TGTGCCAGCAGTTACCCTGACAGGCCACCCCCCCAAGAGACCCAGTACTTC
CDR3 protein: CASSYPDRPPPQETQYF
J gene: TRBJ2-5
D gene: -
V gene: TRBV6-5
clone size: many

CDR3 DNA: TGTGCCACCGGACTAGCGGGAGAGGAGCAGTTCTTC
CDR3 protein: CATGLAGEEQFF
J gene: TRBJ2-1
D gene: TRBD2
V gene: TRBV10-3
clone size: -

CDR3 DNA: TGCGCCAGCAGTGAAAATCTGGCCACTGAAGCTTTCTTT
CDR3 protein: CASSENLATEAFF
J gene: TRBJ1-1
D gene: -
V gene: TRBV10-1
clone size: -

CDR3 DNA: TGTGCCAGCAGTTATAGCGGGAGGAACCAAGAGACCCAGTACTTC
CDR3 protein: CASSYSGRNQETQYF
J gene: TRBJ2-5
D gene: TRBD2
V gene: TRBV5-5
clone size: many

CDR3 DNA: TGTGCCAGCAGCTCAGTAGCGGAGAGCTCCTACGAGCAGTACTTC
CDR3 protein: CASSSVAESSYEQYF
J gene: TRBJ2-7
D gene: -
V gene: TRBV7-2
clone size: many

CDR3 DNA: TGCGCCAGCAGCCAACCCTGGACTAGCCCTAAGAACACCGGGGAGCTGTTTTTT
CDR3 protein: CASSQPWTSPKNTGELFF
J gene: TRBJ2-2
D gene: TRBD2
V gene: TRBV4-1
clone size: -

CDR3 DNA: TGTGCCAGCAGCCTCGGGACAGGGACGAGCAATCAGCCCCAGCATTTT
CDR3 protein: CASSLGTGTSNQPQHF
J gene: TRBJ1-5
D gene: TRBD1
V gene: TRBV3-1
clone size: -

CDR3 DNA: TGTGCCAGTCAGCGGGAGCCCGGGGAGCTGTTTTTT
CDR3 protein: CASQREPGELFF
J gene: TRBJ2-2
D gene: TRBD2
V gene: TRBV10-3
clone size: -

CDR3 DNA: TGTGCCAGCAGTGCATGGCAGGACGGCTACACCTTC
CDR3 protein: CASSAWQDGYTF
J gene: TRBJ1-2
D gene: -
V gene: TRBV2
clone size: many

CDR3 DNA: TGTGCCAGAGTCGGACAGGGGAGAACTGAAGCTTTCTTT
CDR3 protein: CARVGQGRTEAFF
J gene: TRBJ1-1
D gene: TRBD1
V gene: TRBV2
clone size: many

CDR3 DNA: TGTGCCACCAGCAGAGATCCCGGGGAGCTGTTTTTT
CDR3 protein: CATSRDPGELFF
J gene: TRBJ2-2
D gene: -
V gene: TRBV15
clone size: many